The rows below give T cell receptor beta chains drawn from one sample of a study of T cell responses to AZD1222 COVID-19 vaccine. Using immunoSEQ multiplex PCR, the repertoire was profiled, and TCRdb retains in-frame clones only, with some absent. This sample has some 150,000 clones, with roughly nine tenths found just once. Material: peripheral blood, obtained on day 0 of MenACWY control vaccination. Receptor source: an adult in good health. Both conserved end residues are part of each CDR3. D genes are given only for firm matches. Clone size is given for some rows only: seen once, a few or many times, or a class if the clone is expanded.

clone_size | d_call | j_call | v_call | cdr3_nt | cdr3_aa
. | TRBD1 | TRBJ1-2 | TRBV11-1 | TGTGCCAGCAGCGCGGACAGGGGCCGGGGCTATGGCTACACCTTC | CASSADRGRGYGYTF
. | . | TRBJ2-1 | TRBV10-3 | TGTGCCAGTTATGACTCCGGGACGGCATACAATGAGCAGTTCTTC | CASYDSGTAYNEQFF
. | . | TRBJ1-1 | TRBV12-3/TRBV12-4 | TGTGCCAGCAGTTTAGCCGGACAGACTGAAGCTTTCTTT | CASSLAGQTEAFF
. | . | TRBJ2-3 | TRBV3-1/TRBV3-2 | TGTGCCAGCAGCCCTCCGGGGAGCACAGATACGCAGTATTTT | CASSPPGSTDTQYF
. | . | TRBJ1-2 | TRBV7-9 | TGTGCCAGCAGCTTAGTTCTCGAGGGACTTAACTATGGCTACACCTTC | CASSLVLEGLNYGYTF
. | . | TRBJ2-2 | TRBV7-3 | TGTGCCAGCAGCTCCTCGATCGTCGGGGAGCTGTTTTTT | CASSSSIVGELFF
. | . | TRBJ1-5 | TRBV27 | TGTGCCAGCAGTCCCAGTTCGGGGAGCAATCAGCCCCAGCATTTT | CASSPSSGSNQPQHF
. | . | TRBJ1-5 | TRBV19 | TGTGCCAGTAGTTTGGCAGGGTCGATGAGGCAGCCCCAGCATTTT | CASSLAGSMRQPQHF
. | . | TRBJ1-3 | TRBV11-1 | TGTGCCAGCAGCTTAGCGGACAGCATCTCTGGAAACACCATATATTTT | CASSLADSISGNTIYF
. | . | TRBJ2-1 | TRBV11-2 | TGTGCCAGCAGCTTAGTCCCAGCGGGTCCCAATGAGCAGTTCTTC | CASSLVPAGPNEQFF
. | TRBD1 | TRBJ1-2 | TRBV19 | TGTGCCAGTAGTATGTACGGGACAGGGGGCGCGGGCTACACCTTC | CASSMYGTGGAGYTF
. | . | TRBJ2-3 | TRBV7-9 | TGTGCCAGCAGCTTAGGGCTCGGGGGAACAACAGATACGCAGTATTTT | CASSLGLGGTTDTQYF
. | . | TRBJ2-5 | TRBV24-1 | TGTGCCACCAGTGACGTGGGAGAGACCCAGTACTTC | CATSDVGETQYF
. | TRBD2 | TRBJ2-1 | TRBV5-4 | TGTGCCAGCAGCTTGGCTCCAGGGAGGGATGAGCAGTTCTTC | CASSLAPGRDEQFF
. | . | TRBJ2-5 | TRBV5-4 | TGTGCCAGCAGCTTTGGAGAGAGCGGTCGAGAGACCCAGTACTTC | CASSFGESGRETQYF
. | TRBD1 | TRBJ1-1 | TRBV2 | TGTGCCAGCAGGTCCAGGACAGGCATGAACACTGAAGCTTTCTTT | CASRSRTGMNTEAFF
. | . | TRBJ2-6 | TRBV21-1 | TGTGCCAGCAGTAGAGTCTCTGGGGCCAACGTCCTGACTTTC | CASSRVSGANVLTF
. | . | TRBJ1-3 | TRBV7-2 | TGTGCCAGCAGCGTTCAGGGAAGGGCTGGAAACACCATATATTTT | CASSVQGRAGNTIYF
. | TRBD1 | TRBJ2-7 | TRBV19 | TGTGCCAGTAGTATCAGTACAGGGGGGAACTCCTACGAGCAGTACTTC | CASSISTGGNSYEQYF
. | . | TRBJ2-3 | TRBV24-1 | TGTGCCACCAGTGAAGCCACAGATACGCAGTATTTT | CATSEATDTQYF
. | TRBD2 | TRBJ2-7 | TRBV28 | TGTGCCAGCAGCCTAAGCGGGGGCGGGAGCCTCTACGAGCAGTACTTC | CASSLSGGGSLYEQYF
. | TRBD2 | TRBJ2-1 | TRBV4-2 | TGTGCCAGCAGCCCCGGGACTAGCGGGAGCTCCTACAATGAGCAGTTCTTC | CASSPGTSGSSYNEQFF
. | TRBD1 | TRBJ2-1 | TRBV9 | TGTGCCAGCAGCGTAGCTACAGGGGGCAATGAGCAGTTCTTC | CASSVATGGNEQFF
. | . | TRBJ2-1 | TRBV5-1 | TGCGCCAGCAGCTTGTCCAGTGACAGGCCCACGAACATGGAGCAGTTCTTC | CASSLSSDRPTNMEQFF
. | . | TRBJ1-2 | TRBV19 | TGTGCCAGCGGATACGGGCAAGATGGCTACACCTTC | CASGYGQDGYTF
. | . | TRBJ1-1 | TRBV5-1 | TGCGCCAGCAGCTTGACTGGACGCACTGAAGCTTTCTTT | CASSLTGRTEAFF
. | . | TRBJ2-4 | TRBV3-1/TRBV3-2 | TGTGCCAGCAGCAGTCCGGGACTCGCAAACATTCAGTACTTC | CASSSPGLANIQYF
. | . | TRBJ2-1 | TRBV7-2 | TGTGCCAGCAGCTTAGGTTCATCCCACAATGAGCAGTTCTTC | CASSLGSSHNEQFF
. | . | TRBJ1-6 | TRBV3-1/TRBV3-2 | TGTGCCAGCAGCCCCCCTAGGGGGAGCTCCTATAATTCACCCCTCCACTTT | CASSPPRGSSYNSPLHF
. | . | TRBJ1-1 | TRBV10-1 | TGCGCCAGCAGTGATAAACGGCCGGGCATAAAGAACACTGAAGCTTTCTTT | CASSDKRPGIKNTEAFF
few | . | TRBJ1-2 | TRBV11-2 | TGTGCCAGCAGACAATTCCAGGGCCACGGCTACACCTTC | CASRQFQGHGYTF